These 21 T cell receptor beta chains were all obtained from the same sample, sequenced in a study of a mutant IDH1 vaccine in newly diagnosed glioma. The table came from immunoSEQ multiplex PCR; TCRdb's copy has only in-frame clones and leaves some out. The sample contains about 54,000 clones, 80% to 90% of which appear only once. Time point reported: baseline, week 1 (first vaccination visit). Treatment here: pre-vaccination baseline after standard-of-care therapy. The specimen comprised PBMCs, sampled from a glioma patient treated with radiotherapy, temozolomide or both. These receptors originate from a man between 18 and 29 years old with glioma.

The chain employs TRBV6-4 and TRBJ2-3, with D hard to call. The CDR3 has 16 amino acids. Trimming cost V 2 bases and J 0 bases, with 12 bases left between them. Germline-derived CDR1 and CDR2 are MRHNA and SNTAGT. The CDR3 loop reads CASSDTSYSSTDTQYF. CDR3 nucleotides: TGTGCCAGCAGTGACACGAGTTATTCTAGCACAGATACGCAGTATTTT.

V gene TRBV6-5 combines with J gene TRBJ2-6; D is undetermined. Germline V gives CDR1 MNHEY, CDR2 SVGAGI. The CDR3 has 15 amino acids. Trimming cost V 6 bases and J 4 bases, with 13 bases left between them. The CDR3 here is CASRKRLAGANVLTF. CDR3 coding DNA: TGTGCCAGCAGGAAGAGACTGGCAGGGGCCAACGTCCTGACTTTC.

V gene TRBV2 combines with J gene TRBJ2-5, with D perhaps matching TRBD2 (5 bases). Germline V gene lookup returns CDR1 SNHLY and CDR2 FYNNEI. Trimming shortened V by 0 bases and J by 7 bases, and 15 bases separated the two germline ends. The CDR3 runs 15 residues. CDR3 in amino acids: CASSEAMPLEGTQYF. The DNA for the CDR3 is TGTGCCAGCAGTGAAGCCATGCCCCTTGAGGGGACCCAGTACTTC.

The CDR3 DNA sequence: TGTGCCAGCAGCTCAGGAACGCAGACCCGGGGCACTGAAGCTTTCTTT. Translation: CASSSGTQTRGTEAFF. V is TRBV7-9 and J is TRBJ1-1; D is unresolved. The germline V and J ends were trimmed by 4 bases and 4 bases, with 19 bases remaining between them. There are 16 residues in the CDR3. Germline CDR1 is SEHNR and CDR2 is FQNEAQ (reference sequence).

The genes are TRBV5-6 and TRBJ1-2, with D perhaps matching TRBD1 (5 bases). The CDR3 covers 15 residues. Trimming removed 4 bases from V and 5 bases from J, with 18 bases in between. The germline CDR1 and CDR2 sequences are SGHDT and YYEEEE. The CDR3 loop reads CASSRGTEFGYGYTF. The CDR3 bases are TGTGCCAGCAGCCGGGGGACGGAGTTCGGGTATGGCTACACCTTC.

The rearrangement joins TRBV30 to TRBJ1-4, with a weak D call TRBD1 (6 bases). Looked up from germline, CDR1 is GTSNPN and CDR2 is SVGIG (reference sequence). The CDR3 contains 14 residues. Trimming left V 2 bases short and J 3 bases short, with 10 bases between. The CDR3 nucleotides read TGTGCCTGGAGTTTCGGGGGCTCTAATGAAAAACTGTTTTTT. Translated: CAWSFGGSNEKLFF.

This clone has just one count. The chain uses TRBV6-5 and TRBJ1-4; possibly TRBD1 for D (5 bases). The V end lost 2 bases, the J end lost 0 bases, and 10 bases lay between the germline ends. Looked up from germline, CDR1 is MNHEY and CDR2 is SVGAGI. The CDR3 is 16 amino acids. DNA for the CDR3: TGTGCCAGCAGTTACCACAGGAGACCAACTAATGAAAAACTGTTTTTT. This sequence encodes CASSYHRRPTNEKLFF.

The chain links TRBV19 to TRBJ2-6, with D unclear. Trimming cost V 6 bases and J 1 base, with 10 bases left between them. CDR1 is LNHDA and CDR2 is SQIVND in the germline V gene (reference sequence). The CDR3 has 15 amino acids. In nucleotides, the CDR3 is TGTGCCAGTAGGACCGTCCGGTCTGGGGCCAACGTCCTGACTTTC. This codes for CASRTVRSGANVLTF.

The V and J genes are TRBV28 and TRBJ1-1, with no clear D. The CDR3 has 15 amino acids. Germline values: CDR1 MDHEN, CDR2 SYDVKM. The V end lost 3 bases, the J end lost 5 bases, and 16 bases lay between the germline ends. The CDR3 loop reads CASSFISGRNTEAFF. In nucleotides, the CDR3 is TGTGCCAGCAGTTTTATATCGGGTCGAAATACTGAAGCTTTCTTT. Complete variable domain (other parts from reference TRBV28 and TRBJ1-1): DVKVTQSSRYLVKRTGEKVFLECVQDMDHENMFWYRQDPGLGLRLIYFSYDVKMKEKGDIPEGYSVSREKKERFSLILESASTNQTSMYLCASSFISGRNTEAFFGQGTRLTVV.

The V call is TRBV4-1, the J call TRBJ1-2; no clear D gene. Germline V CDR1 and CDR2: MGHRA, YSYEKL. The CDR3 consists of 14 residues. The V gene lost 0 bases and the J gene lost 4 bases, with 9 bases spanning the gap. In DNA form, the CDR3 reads TGCGCCAGCAGCCAAGACACCGCCTTCTATGGCTACACCTTC. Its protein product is CASSQDTAFYGYTF.

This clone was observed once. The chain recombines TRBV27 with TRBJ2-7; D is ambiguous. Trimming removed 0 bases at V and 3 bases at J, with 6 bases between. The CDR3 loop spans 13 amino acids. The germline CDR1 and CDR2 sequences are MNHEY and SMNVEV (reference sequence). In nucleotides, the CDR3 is TGTGCCAGCAGTTTATCGAAGGGCTACGAGCAGTACTTC. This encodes CASSLSKGYEQYF.

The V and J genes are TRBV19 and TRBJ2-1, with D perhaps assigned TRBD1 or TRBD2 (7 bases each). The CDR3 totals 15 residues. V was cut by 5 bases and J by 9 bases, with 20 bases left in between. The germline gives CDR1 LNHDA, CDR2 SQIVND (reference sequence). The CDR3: CASSPWTGTGGEQFF. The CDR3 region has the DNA TGTGCCAGTAGTCCCTGGACAGGTACGGGGGGTGAGCAGTTCTTC.

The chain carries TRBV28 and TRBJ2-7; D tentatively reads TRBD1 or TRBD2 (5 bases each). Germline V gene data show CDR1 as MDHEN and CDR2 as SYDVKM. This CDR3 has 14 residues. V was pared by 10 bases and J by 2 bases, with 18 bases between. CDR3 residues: CATRPGLVPYEQYF. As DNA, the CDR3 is TGTGCCACTAGGCCGGGGCTAGTACCCTACGAGCAGTACTTC.

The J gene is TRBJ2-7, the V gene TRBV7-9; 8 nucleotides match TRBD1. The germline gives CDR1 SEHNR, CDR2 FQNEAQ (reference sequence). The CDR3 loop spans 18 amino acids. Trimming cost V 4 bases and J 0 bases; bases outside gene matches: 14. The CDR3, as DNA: TGTGCCAGCAGCTCACATATACAGGGGGTCCAACACTCCTACGAGCAGTACTTC. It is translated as CASSSHIQGVQHSYEQYF.

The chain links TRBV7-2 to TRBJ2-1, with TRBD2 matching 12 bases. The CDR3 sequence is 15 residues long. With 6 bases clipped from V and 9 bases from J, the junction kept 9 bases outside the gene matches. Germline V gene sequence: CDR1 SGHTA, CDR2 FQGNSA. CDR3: CASRLAGGQVGEQFF. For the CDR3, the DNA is TGTGCCAGCAGACTAGCGGGAGGCCAGGTCGGTGAGCAGTTCTTC.

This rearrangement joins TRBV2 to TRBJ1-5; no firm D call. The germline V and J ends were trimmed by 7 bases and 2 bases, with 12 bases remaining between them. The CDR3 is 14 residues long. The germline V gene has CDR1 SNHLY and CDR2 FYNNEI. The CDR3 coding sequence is TGTGCCAGCACGCGGAGGGAGGGCAATCAGCCCCAGCATTTT. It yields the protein CASTRREGNQPQHF.

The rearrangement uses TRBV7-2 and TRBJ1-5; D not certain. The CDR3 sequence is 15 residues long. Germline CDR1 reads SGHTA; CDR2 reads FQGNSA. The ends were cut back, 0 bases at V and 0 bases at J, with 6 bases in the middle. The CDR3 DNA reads TGTGCCAGCAGCTTAGCCGCCTTTAGCAATCAGCCCCAGCATTTT. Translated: CASSLAAFSNQPQHF.

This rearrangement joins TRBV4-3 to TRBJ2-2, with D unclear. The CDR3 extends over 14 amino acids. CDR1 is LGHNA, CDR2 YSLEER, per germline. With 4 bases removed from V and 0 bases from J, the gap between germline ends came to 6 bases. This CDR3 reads CASSLDPNTGELFF. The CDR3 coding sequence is TGCGCCAGCAGCCTTGATCCGAACACCGGGGAGCTGTTTTTT.

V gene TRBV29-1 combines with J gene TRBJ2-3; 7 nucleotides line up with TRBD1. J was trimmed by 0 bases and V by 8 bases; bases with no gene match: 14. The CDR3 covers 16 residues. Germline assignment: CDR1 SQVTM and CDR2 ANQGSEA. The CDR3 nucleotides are TGCAGCTCTGGGAAGGGGGCCCTTCCCAGCACAGATACGCAGTATTTT. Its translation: CSSGKGALPSTDTQYF.

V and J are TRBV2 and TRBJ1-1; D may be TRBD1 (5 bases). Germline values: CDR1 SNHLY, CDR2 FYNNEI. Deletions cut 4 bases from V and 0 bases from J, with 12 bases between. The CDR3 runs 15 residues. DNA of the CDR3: TGTGCCAGCAGTGTGGCGGGACGGCTGAACACTGAAGCTTTCTTT. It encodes CASSVAGRLNTEAFF.

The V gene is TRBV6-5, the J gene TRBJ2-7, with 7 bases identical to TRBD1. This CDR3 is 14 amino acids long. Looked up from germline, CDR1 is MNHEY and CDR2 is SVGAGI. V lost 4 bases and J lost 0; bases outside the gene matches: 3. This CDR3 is CASSSTGPSYEQYF. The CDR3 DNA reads TGTGCCAGCAGTTCGACAGGGCCCTCCTACGAGCAGTACTTC.